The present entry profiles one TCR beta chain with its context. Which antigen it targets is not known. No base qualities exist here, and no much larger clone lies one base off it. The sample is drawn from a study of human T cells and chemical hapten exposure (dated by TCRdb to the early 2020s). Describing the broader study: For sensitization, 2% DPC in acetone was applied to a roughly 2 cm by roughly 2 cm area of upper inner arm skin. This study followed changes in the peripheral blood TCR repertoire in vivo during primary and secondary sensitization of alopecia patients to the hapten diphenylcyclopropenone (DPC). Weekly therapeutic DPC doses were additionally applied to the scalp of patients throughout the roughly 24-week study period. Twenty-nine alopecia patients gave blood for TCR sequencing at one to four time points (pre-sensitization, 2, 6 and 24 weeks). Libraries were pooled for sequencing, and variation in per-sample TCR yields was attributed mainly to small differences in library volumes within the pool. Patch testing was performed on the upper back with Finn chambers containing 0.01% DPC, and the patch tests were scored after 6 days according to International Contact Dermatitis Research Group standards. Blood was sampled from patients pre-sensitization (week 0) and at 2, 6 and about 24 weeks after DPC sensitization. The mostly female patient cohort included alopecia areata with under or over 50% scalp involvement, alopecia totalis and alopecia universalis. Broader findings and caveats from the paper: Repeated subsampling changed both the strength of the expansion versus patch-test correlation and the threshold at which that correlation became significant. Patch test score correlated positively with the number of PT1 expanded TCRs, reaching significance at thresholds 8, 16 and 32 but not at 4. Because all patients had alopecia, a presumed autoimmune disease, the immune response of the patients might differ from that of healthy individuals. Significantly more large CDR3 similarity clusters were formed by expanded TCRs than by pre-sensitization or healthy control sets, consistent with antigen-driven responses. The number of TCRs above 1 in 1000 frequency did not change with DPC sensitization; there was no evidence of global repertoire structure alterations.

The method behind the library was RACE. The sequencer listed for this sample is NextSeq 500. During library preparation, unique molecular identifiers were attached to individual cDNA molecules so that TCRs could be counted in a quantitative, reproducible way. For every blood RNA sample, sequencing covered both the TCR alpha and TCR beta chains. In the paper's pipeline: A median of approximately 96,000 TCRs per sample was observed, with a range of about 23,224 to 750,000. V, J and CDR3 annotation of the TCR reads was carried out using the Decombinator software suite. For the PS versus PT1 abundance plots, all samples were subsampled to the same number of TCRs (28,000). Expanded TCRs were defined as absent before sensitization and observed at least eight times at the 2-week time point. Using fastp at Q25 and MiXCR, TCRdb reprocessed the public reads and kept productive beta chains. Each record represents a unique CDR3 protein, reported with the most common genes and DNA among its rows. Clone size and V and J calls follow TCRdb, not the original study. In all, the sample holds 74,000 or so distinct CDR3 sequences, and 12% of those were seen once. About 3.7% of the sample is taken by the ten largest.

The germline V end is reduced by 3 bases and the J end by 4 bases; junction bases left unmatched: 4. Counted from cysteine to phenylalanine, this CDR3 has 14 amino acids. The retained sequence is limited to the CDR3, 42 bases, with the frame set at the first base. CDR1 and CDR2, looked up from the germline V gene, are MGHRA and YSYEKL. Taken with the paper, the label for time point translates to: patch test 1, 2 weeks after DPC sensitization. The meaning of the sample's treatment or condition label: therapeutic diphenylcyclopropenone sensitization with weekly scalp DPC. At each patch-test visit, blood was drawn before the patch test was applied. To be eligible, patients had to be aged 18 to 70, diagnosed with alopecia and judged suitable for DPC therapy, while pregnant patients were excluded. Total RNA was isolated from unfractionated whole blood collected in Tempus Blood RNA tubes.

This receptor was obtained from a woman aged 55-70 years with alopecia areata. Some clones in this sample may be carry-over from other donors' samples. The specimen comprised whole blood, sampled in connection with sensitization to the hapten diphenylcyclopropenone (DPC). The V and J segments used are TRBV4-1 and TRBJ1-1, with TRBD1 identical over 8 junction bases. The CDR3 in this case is CASSQDRVGTEAFF. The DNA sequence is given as TGCGCCAGCAGCCAGGACAGGGTGGGCACTGAAGCTTTCTTT.